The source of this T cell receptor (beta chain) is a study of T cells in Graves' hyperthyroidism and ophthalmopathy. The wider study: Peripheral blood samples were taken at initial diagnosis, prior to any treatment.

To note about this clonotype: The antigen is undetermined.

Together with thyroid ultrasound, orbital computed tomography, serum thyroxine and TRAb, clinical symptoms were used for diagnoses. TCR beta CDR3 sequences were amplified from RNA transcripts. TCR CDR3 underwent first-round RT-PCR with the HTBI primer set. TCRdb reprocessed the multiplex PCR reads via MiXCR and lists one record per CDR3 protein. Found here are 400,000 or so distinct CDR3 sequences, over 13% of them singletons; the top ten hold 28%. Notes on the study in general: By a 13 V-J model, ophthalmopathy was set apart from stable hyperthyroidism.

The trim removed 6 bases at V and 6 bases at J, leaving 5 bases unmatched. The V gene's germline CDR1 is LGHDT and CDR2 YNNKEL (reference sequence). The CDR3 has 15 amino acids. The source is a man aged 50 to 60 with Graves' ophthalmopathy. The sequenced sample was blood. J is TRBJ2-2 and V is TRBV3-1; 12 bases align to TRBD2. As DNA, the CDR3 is TGTGCCAGCAGACAGACTAGCGGGAGTGCCGGGGAGCTGTTTTTT. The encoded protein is CASRQTSGSAGELFF.